Presented here are 26 T cell receptor beta chains from one specimen sequenced in a study of T cells after yellow fever vaccination. TCRdb reanalysed the 5' RACE reads using MiXCR and keeps one entry per CDR3 protein. Seen here are tens of thousands of distinct CDR3 sequences, around 7% observed once, and the top ten hold around 29%. The input for sequencing was CD8+ T cells sorted from PBMCs, taken 10 days after the first yellow fever vaccination. These receptors were obtained from a man younger than 35 who received the YFV17D yellow fever vaccine.

Ten or more counts support this clonotype. The chain carries TRBV12-5 and TRBJ2-2, with TRBD1 matching over 8 bases. The CDR3 totals 18 residues. J gave up 6 bases and V 0 bases, and 12 bases lay outside the gene matches. Germline V gives CDR1 LGHNT, CDR2 FRNRAP. CDR3 nucleotides: TGTGCTAGTGGTTTGGTATGGGACAGGAGGGGATTCGCCGGGGAGCTGTTTTTT. Its protein product is CASGLVWDRRGFAGELFF.

This clonotype appeared many times. V and J are TRBV5-6 and TRBJ2-1; D is ambiguous. This CDR3 is 13 amino acids long. V was trimmed by 1 base and J by 10 bases, leaving 12 bases between them. Germline V gene sequence: CDR1 SGHDT, CDR2 YYEEEE. CDR3 nucleotide sequence: TGTGCCAGCAGCTTGTACAATGGCCGGGAGCAGTTCTTC. Encoded protein: CASSLYNGREQFF. Full variable domain (rest looked up from reference TRBV5-6 and TRBJ2-1): DAGVTQSPTHLIKTRGQQVTLRCSPKSGHDTVSWYQQALGQGPQFIFQYYEEEERQRGNFPDRFSGHQFPNYSSELNVNALLLGDSALYLCASSLYNGREQFFGPGTRLTVL.

The genes are TRBV3-1 and TRBJ2-7; D possibly corresponds to TRBD2 (6 bases). This CDR3 comprises 16 residues. V was trimmed by 5 bases and J by 0 bases, leaving 17 bases between them. Looked up from germline, CDR1 is LGHDT and CDR2 is YNNKEL (reference sequence). CDR3: CASSDAGGLTSYEQYF. The DNA for the CDR3 is TGTGCCAGCAGCGATGCCGGCGGACTAACCTCCTACGAGCAGTACTTC.

The sample holds many counts of this clonotype. The genes are TRBV28 and TRBJ1-5; the D is unclear. Trimming cost V 2 bases and J 1 base, with 12 bases left between them. This CDR3 spans 16 amino acids. CDR1 and CDR2 (germline): MDHEN, SYDVKM. CDR3 amino acids: CASSLIGVSSNQPQHF. DNA for the CDR3: TGTGCCAGCAGTTTAATTGGGGTTTCAAGCAATCAGCCCCAGCATTTT.

The chain combines TRBV12-3 or TRBV12-4 with TRBJ2-3; 8 bases line up with TRBD2. J lost 9 bases, V lost 8 bases, and 7 bases had no gene match. This CDR3 region has 12 residues. This chain's CDR3 is CASAPREGTQYF. The CDR3 DNA is TGTGCCAGCGCCCCTCGGGAGGGGACGCAGTATTTT.

The gene calls are TRBV25-1 and TRBJ2-6; 7 bases align to TRBD2. CDR3 length equals 18 residues. With V trimmed by 2 bases and J by 0 bases, 7 bases remained unmatched. Germline loops: CDR1 MGHDK, CDR2 SYGVNS. The CDR3 region has the DNA TGTGCCAGCAGTGAACCGGGGGGAGTAGGCTCTGGGGCCAACGTCCTGACTTTC. Translation: CASSEPGGVGSGANVLTF. Drawing the rest from reference TRBV25-1 and TRBJ2-6, the complete variable domain is EADIYQTPRYLVIGTGKKITLECSQTMGHDKMYWYQQDPGMELHLIHYSYGVNSTEKGDLSSESTVSRIRTEHFPLTLESARPSHTSQYLCASSEPGGVGSGANVLTFGAGSRLTVL.

Many counts were recorded for this clonotype. This chain joins TRBV9 and TRBJ2-1; 9 bases line up with TRBD2. The CDR3 runs 15 residues. V shed 1 base and J 4 bases; nucleotides not matched to a gene: 3. CDR1 SGDLS and CDR2 YYNGEE come from the germline V gene. For the CDR3, the DNA is TGTGCCAGCAGCGTATCTAGCGGGGAGTACAATGAGCAGTTCTTC. Its protein is CASSVSSGEYNEQFF.

This clonotype has only a few counts. The chain uses TRBV12-3 or TRBV12-4 and TRBJ2-7; possible D gene TRBD2, 6 bases. This CDR3 comprises 14 residues. The ends were cut back, 3 bases at V and 4 bases at J, with 13 bases in the middle. DNA of the CDR3: TGTGCCAGCAGTTTGAGGGGACTTGCTTACGAGCAGTACTTC. It translates to CASSLRGLAYEQYF.

V usage is TRBV18 and J usage is TRBJ2-5; D remains unclear. V gave up 2 bases and J gave up 0 bases, with 10 bases separating them. The germline V gene encodes CDR1 KGHSH and CDR2 LQKENI. The CDR3 runs 15 residues. As DNA, the CDR3 is TGTGCCAGCTCACCATGCTGCCAGGACCAAGAGACCCAGTACTTC. Its translation is CASSPCCQDQETQYF.

This clonotype was seen at least ten times. The chain combines TRBV7-2 with TRBJ2-5; TRBD1 matches at 10 bases. The junction had 8 bases not matched to a gene; V was cut back by 5 bases and J by 5 bases. The CDR3 has 15 amino acids. Germline CDR1 and CDR2: SGHTA and FQGNSA. The CDR3 bases are TGTGCCAGCAGCCCAGGGGACAGGGGTAGGGAGACCCAGTACTTC. Its protein product is CASSPGDRGRETQYF.

There are many counts of this clonotype. The chain couples TRBV29-1 to TRBJ1-2; 10 nucleotides agree with TRBD1. Per the germline V gene, CDR1 is SQVTM and CDR2 is ANQGSEA. The CDR3 runs to 16 residues. With 6 bases clipped from V and 4 bases from J, the junction kept 14 bases outside the gene matches. CDR3 nucleotides: TGCAGCGTGTCGGGACAGGGGCCTCGTACGCCCTATGGCTACACCTTC. Translating it yields CSVSGQGPRTPYGYTF.

This clonotype was seen repeatedly, ten times or more. The chain's CDR3 is CASSLVGLVTEAFF. CDR3 coding DNA: TGTGCCAGCAGCTTAGTGGGGTTAGTAACTGAAGCTTTCTTT. The chain carries TRBV7-9 and TRBJ1-1, with unresolved D. In germline, CDR1 is SEHNR, CDR2 FQNEAQ (reference sequence). The germline V and J ends were trimmed by 1 base and 5 bases, with 11 bases remaining between them. CDR3 length: 14 amino acids.

V usage is TRBV5-4 and J usage is TRBJ1-2; D is undetermined. Trimming removed 4 bases from V and 2 bases from J, with 12 bases in between. The CDR3 runs to 14 residues. Looked up from germline, CDR1 is SGHNT and CDR2 is YYREEE (reference sequence). The DNA of the CDR3 is TGTGCCAGCAGCACGGCGGGGTCGAACTATGGCTACACCTTC. It is translated as CASSTAGSNYGYTF.

At least ten counts were recorded for this clonotype. The chain employs TRBV6-2 or TRBV6-3 and TRBJ1-1; D remains ambiguous. Trimming took off 4 bases at V and 5 bases at J, with 20 bases between the two ends. CDR3 length equals 16 residues. Germline assignment: CDR1 MNHEY and CDR2 SVGEGT. The CDR3 spells CASSSNVLLPLTEAFF. CDR3 sequence (DNA): TGTGCCAGCAGTTCCAACGTTCTTCTACCCCTAACTGAAGCTTTCTTT.

This chain joins TRBV27 and TRBJ1-1; D gene uncertain. CDR1 is MNHEY and CDR2 is SMNVEV in the germline V gene (reference sequence). The ends were cut back, 0 bases at V and 8 bases at J, with 10 bases in the middle. The length of the CDR3 is 13 residues. The CDR3 DNA reads TGTGCCAGCAGTTTATCTACCGCGGGGGAAGCTTTCTTT. This sequence encodes CASSLSTAGEAFF.

There are many counts of this clonotype. This chain links TRBV5-4 with TRBJ2-2; D gene uncertain. CDR3 length: 14 amino acids. V was shortened by 2 bases and J by 4 bases, with 9 bases between the two germline ends. Per the germline V gene, CDR1 is SGHNT and CDR2 is YYREEE (reference sequence). Here the CDR3 DNA reads TGTGCCAGCAGCTTTTCGTGGGGCACCGGGGAGCTGTTTTTT. Translating it yields CASSFSWGTGELFF.

The rearrangement joins TRBV5-1 to TRBJ2-1, with a weak D call TRBD1 (6 bases). This CDR3 has 13 amino acids. From germline, CDR1 is SGHRS and CDR2 YFSETQ. Trimming took off 0 bases at V and 12 bases at J, with 13 bases between the two ends. Written as DNA, the CDR3 is TGCGCCAGCAGCTTGGCAGCCTTCAGGGGGCAGTTCTTC. As protein: CASSLAAFRGQFF.

The V call is TRBV5-1, the J call TRBJ2-1; the D is unclear. V lost 0 bases to trimming and J lost 9 bases, with 16 bases between them. Looked up from germline, CDR1 is SGHRS and CDR2 is YFSETQ. The CDR3 has 15 residues. CDR3 region: CASSLAGRPPGEQFF. The CDR3 coding sequence is TGCGCCAGCAGCTTGGCCGGGCGACCCCCGGGTGAGCAGTTCTTC.

This clonotype occurred many times. This chain uses TRBV2 with TRBJ2-7; a weak D match, TRBD1 (6 bases). The germline gives CDR1 SNHLY, CDR2 FYNNEI. Between the trimmed V and J ends, which lost 6 bases and 1 base, there was a span of 16 bases. The CDR3 sequence is 15 residues long. The CDR3 coding sequence is TGTGCCAGCAGCCCCACAGGGTTCGGGTCCTACGAGCAGTACGTC. The encoded protein is CASSPTGFGSYEQYV.

This clonotype was counted only a few times. The chain couples TRBV2 to TRBJ1-5; TRBD1 might be the D (6 bases). The V and J ends lost 2 bases and 1 base respectively, with 30 bases between them. The CDR3 has 22 amino acids. Germline lookup yields CDR1 SNHLY and CDR2 FYNNEI. This CDR3 reads CASSELPLGRGGAGSSNQPQHF. The CDR3 DNA is TGTGCCAGCAGTGAACTTCCTCTAGGCAGGGGAGGCGCGGGTTCGAGCAATCAGCCCCAGCATTTT.

V is TRBV6-4 and J is TRBJ2-1; 7 bases align to TRBD2. The CDR3 extends over 15 amino acids. Germline V gives CDR1 MRHNA, CDR2 SNTAGT. The J segment lost 0 bases and the V segment lost 5 bases, leaving 4 bases of the junction unmatched. For the CDR3, the DNA is TGTGCCAGCAGTTTAGCGGGCCTCTCCTACAATGAGCAGTTCTTC. It specifies CASSLAGLSYNEQFF.

The chain links TRBV4-1 to TRBJ1-1; a weak D match, TRBD1 (5 bases). Per the germline V gene, CDR1 is MGHRA and CDR2 is YSYEKL. The CDR3 is 16 amino acids. V was pared by 4 bases and J by 0 bases, with 15 bases between. The CDR3 nucleotides read TGCGCCAGCAGCCCCGGGTGGGGGGGGATGAACACTGAAGCTTTCTTT. Protein: CASSPGWGGMNTEAFF.

This chain uses TRBV4-1 with TRBJ2-7; 8 bases fit TRBD1. The CDR3 is made up of 14 amino acids. Germline values: CDR1 MGHRA, CDR2 YSYEKL. V shed 3 bases and J 3 bases; nucleotides not matched to a gene: 4. The CDR3 DNA reads TGCGCCAGCAGCCACTACAGGGGGAACTACGAGCAGTACTTC. Translated, it gives CASSHYRGNYEQYF.

This clonotype was counted many times. The rearrangement joins TRBV3-1 to TRBJ1-2; no definite D call. The ends were cut back, 3 bases at V and 2 bases at J, with 13 bases in the middle. CDR3 length equals 15 residues. CDR1 is LGHDT, CDR2 YNNKEL, per germline (reference sequence). The CDR3 DNA sequence: TGTGCCAGCAGCCAGACCCTATATGGAAACTATGGCTACACCTTC. It codes for CASSQTLYGNYGYTF.

This clonotype was observed a handful of times. The chain combines TRBV6-2 or TRBV6-3 with TRBJ1-4, with TRBD1 matching 7 bases. The trim removed 2 bases at V and 5 bases at J, leaving 5 bases unmatched. The V gene's germline CDR1 is MNHEY and CDR2 SVGEGT. The CDR3 is 15 residues long. The CDR3 is CASSYPPGGNEKLFF. DNA for the CDR3: TGTGCCAGCAGTTACCCACCAGGGGGAAATGAAAAACTGTTTTTT.

The sample holds many counts of this clonotype. The rearrangement joins TRBV5-1 to TRBJ2-3; D is uncertain. The CDR3 sequence is 13 residues long. The germline CDR1 and CDR2 sequences are SGHRS and YFSETQ. Trimming cost V 4 bases and J 5 bases, with 11 bases left between them. DNA for the CDR3: TGCGCCAGCAGCGCCCTTTGGGGAGATACGCAGTATTTT. Amino acids: CASSALWGDTQYF.